This TCR beta chain emerged from a study of CD8 T cells in Susac syndrome. Random hexamers primed reverse transcription of about 0.45 to 1 ug RNA. TCRdb itself ran the immunoSEQ multiplex PCR reads through MiXCR, one entry per CDR3 protein. Among about 200,000 distinct CDR3 sequences listed, about 95% were seen once. This CDR3 spans 11 amino acids. Germline CDR1 LGHDT, CDR2 YNNKEL (reference sequence). V lost 6 bases, J lost 8 bases, and 8 bases lay in between. The sequenced target, TCR beta, came from blood CD8+ and CD4+ T cells. TEMRA cells were FACS-enriched, and CD8+ and CD4+ T cells were isolated negatively.

This receptor was obtained from a human donor with multiple sclerosis. Material for sequencing was CD4+ T cells from PBMCs. V gene TRBV3-1 combines with J gene TRBJ2-1; the D is unclear. CDR3 DNA: TGTGCCAGCAGACTCTATGATGAGCAGTTCTTC. It translates to CASRLYDEQFF.